Each of the 19 T cell receptor beta chains below was sequenced from the same sample in a study of identical twins. TCRdb reanalysed the 5' RACE reads using MiXCR and keeps one entry per CDR3 protein. This sample yields some 600,000 distinct CDR3 sequences, of which 7.1% are seen a single time; over 1.5% belongs to the top ten. These sequences were also reported in another study, on yellow fever vaccine responses in identical twins.

The material sequenced was PBMCs. Source of these receptors: a woman aged 18-29 years in good health.

This clonotype came up many times. The chain has TRBV28 and TRBJ1-2; D is ambiguous. CDR1 and CDR2 (germline): MDHEN, SYDVKM. Trimming pared 4 bases from V and 4 bases from J, leaving 16 bases between. This CDR3 has 15 residues. Here the CDR3 reads CASSSIPPVGYGYTF. The CDR3 region has the DNA TGTGCCAGCAGTTCTATCCCGCCGGTGGGCTATGGCTACACCTTC.

This clonotype has only a few counts. The genes are TRBV20-1 and TRBJ2-1, with a tentative D call TRBD1 (5 bases). Germline CDR1 DFQATT, CDR2 SNEGSKA (reference sequence). The V end was cut by 3 bases, the J end by 8 bases, with 11 bases between. The CDR3 extends over 12 amino acids. CDR3 sequence: CSASTWGDEQFF. The CDR3 DNA follows: TGCAGTGCTAGCACCTGGGGCGATGAGCAGTTCTTC.

About this clonotype itself: A much larger clone lies a single base off, so this may be a read error. The chain carries TRBV6-2 or TRBV6-3 and TRBJ2-1, with D possibly called TRBD1 or TRBD2 (6 bases each). Germline CDR1 MNHEY, CDR2 SVGEGT. The CDR3 consists of 18 residues. The V end lost 4 bases, the J end lost 5 bases, and 24 bases lay between the germline ends. DNA of the CDR3: TGTGCCAGCAGTTTCCTCAATAGCGAGGGGGGACGTAACAATGAGCAGTTCTTC. This gives the protein CASSFLNSEGGRNNEQFF.

This clonotype was counted only a few times. The V gene is TRBV10-3, the J gene TRBJ2-6; D gene ambiguous. V lost 2 bases to trimming and J lost 4 bases, with 3 bases between them. CDR3 length equals 13 residues. Germline V gene lookup returns CDR1 ENHRY and CDR2 SYGVKD. This CDR3 is CAISEEGANVLTF. CDR3 DNA: TGTGCCATCAGTGAGGAAGGGGCCAACGTCCTGACTTTC.

The V call is TRBV27, the J call TRBJ2-4; TRBD1 matches at 8 bases. Germline V gives CDR1 MNHEY, CDR2 SMNVEV (reference sequence). The CDR3 is made up of 15 amino acids. J was trimmed by 3 bases and V by 4 bases; bases with no gene match: 5. The CDR3 sequence: CASSSLTGGKNIQYF. Here the CDR3 DNA reads TGTGCCAGCAGTTCACTCACAGGGGGCAAAAACATTCAGTACTTC.

This chain joins TRBV20-1 and TRBJ2-1; 8 bases map to TRBD2. The CDR3 is 15 amino acids. The V and J ends lost 5 bases and 7 bases, in that order; junction bases with no gene match: 13. Germline V gene data show CDR1 as DFQATT and CDR2 as SNEGSKA (reference sequence). This CDR3 is CSARTISGVRNEQFF. The CDR3 region has the DNA TGCAGTGCTCGCACAATTAGCGGGGTGAGGAATGAGCAGTTCTTC.

This clonotype occurred many times. The CDR3: CASSVGPPNEQFF. The CDR3 DNA sequence: TGTGCCAGCAGCGTAGGGCCGCCCAATGAGCAGTTCTTC. J is TRBJ2-1 and V is TRBV7-2; no reliable D call. Germline CDR1 SGHTA, CDR2 FQGNSA. The CDR3 loop spans 13 amino acids. Deletions cut 5 bases from V and 6 bases from J, with 11 bases between.

This clonotype was seen a handful of times. The chain is built from TRBV7-6 and TRBJ2-2; 11 nucleotides line up with TRBD2. CDR1 SGHVS and CDR2 FNYEAQ come from the germline V gene. The CDR3 runs 17 residues. With V trimmed by 3 bases and J by 3 bases, 6 bases remained unmatched. The CDR3 reads CASSFPSGRSDTGELFF. The CDR3 DNA reads as TGTGCCAGCAGCTTCCCTAGCGGGAGGAGCGACACCGGGGAGCTGTTTTTT. Based on the CDR3 plus reference TRBV7-6 and TRBJ2-2, the full variable domain is GAGVSQSPRYKVTKRGQDVALRCDPISGHVSLYWYRQALGQGPEFLTYFNYEAQQDKSGLPNDRFSAERPEGSISTLTIQRTEQRDSAMYRCASSFPSGRSDTGELFFGEGSRLTVL.

This clonotype was counted at least ten times. This rearrangement joins TRBV5-1 to TRBJ2-1, with D possibly matching TRBD1 (5 bases). The CDR3 is 14 residues long. V was shortened by 2 bases and J by 4 bases, with 10 bases between the two germline ends. CDR1 SGHRS and CDR2 YFSETQ come from the germline V gene. CDR3 in amino acids: CASSLGAAYNEQFF. The CDR3 DNA is TGCGCCAGCAGCTTAGGGGCAGCTTACAATGAGCAGTTCTTC.

This clonotype was seen a few times. This chain connects TRBV28 to TRBJ2-1; possible D gene TRBD1, 5 bases. Germline CDR1 and CDR2: MDHEN and SYDVKM. CDR3 length equals 13 residues. V was cut by 5 bases and J by 6 bases, with 11 bases left in between. CDR3: CASSVSGSNEQFF. The CDR3 DNA follows: TGTGCCAGCAGTGTCTCAGGGTCCAATGAGCAGTTCTTC.

This clonotype was seen more than once but under ten times. The chain employs TRBV4-2 and TRBJ2-3, with D uncertain. Trimming shortened V by 2 bases and J by 5 bases, and 11 bases separated the two germline ends. Germline V CDR1 and CDR2: LGHNA, YNFKEQ. The CDR3 covers 14 residues. This chain's CDR3 is CASSQRTVKDTQYF. CDR3 DNA: TGTGCCAGCAGCCAACGAACCGTAAAAGATACGCAGTATTTT.

This clonotype was detected a few times. This rearrangement joins TRBV29-1 to TRBJ2-7, with D unresolved. Trimming pared 5 bases from V and 2 bases from J, leaving 13 bases between. Germline lookup yields CDR1 SQVTM and CDR2 ANQGSEA. The CDR3 has 13 amino acids. The CDR3 region has the DNA TGCAGCGTTATGGATCATTCAACCTACGAGCAGTACTTC. This sequence encodes CSVMDHSTYEQYF.

Many counts were recorded for this clonotype. This rearrangement joins TRBV4-1 to TRBJ2-2; 9 positions match TRBD2. Trimming removed 5 bases from V and 0 bases from J; junction bases left unmatched: 4. CDR3 length equals 16 residues. Germline lookup yields CDR1 MGHRA and CDR2 YSYEKL. CDR3 nucleotide sequence: TGCGCCAGCAGCTTCCGGACTAGCGCGAACACCGGGGAGCTGTTTTTT. Residues: CASSFRTSANTGELFF.

The chain carries TRBV7-8 and TRBJ2-7; D is possibly TRBD2 (5 bases). Germline V lookup: CDR1 SGHVS, CDR2 FQNEAQ. The CDR3 contains 11 residues. Deletions cut 4 bases from V and 5 bases from J, with 6 bases between. For the CDR3, the DNA is TGTGCCAGCAGCTCCGGGGACGAGCAGTACGTC. Translation: CASSSGDEQYV.

The chain links TRBV20-1 to TRBJ2-7; D is uncertain. The germline CDR1 and CDR2 sequences are DFQATT and SNEGSKA (reference sequence). The CDR3 covers 9 residues. For the CDR3, the DNA is TGCAGGGTCATCTACGAGCAGTACGTC. Translating gives CRVIYEQYV.

This clonotype was detected only a few times. As DNA, the CDR3 is TGTGCCAGCAGTTTATATCGTAGGGATGAGCAGTTCTTC. Amino acids: CASSLYRRDEQFF. V usage is TRBV27 and J usage is TRBJ2-1, with D uncertain. Germline V CDR1 and CDR2: MNHEY, SMNVEV (reference sequence). There are 13 residues in the CDR3. V gave up 1 base and J gave up 8 bases, with 9 bases separating them.

The chain uses TRBV25-1 and TRBJ2-2; 15 bases map to TRBD2. From germline, CDR1 is MGHDK and CDR2 SYGVNS. CDR3 length: 23 residues. With V trimmed by 3 bases and J by 3 bases, 20 bases remained unmatched. CDR3 sequence: CASSDPHGLAGGPITRDTGELFF. DNA for the CDR3: TGTGCCAGCAGTGACCCGCACGGACTAGCGGGAGGGCCCATTACTCGGGACACCGGGGAGCTGTTTTTT.

The table lists this clonotype with many counts. This chain connects TRBV24-1 to TRBJ2-1, with TRBD2 identical over 9 bases. The length of the CDR3 is 17 residues. CDR1 is KGHDR, CDR2 SFDVKD, per germline. Unmatched junction bases numbered 7, after V lost 4 bases and J lost 1 base. CDR3 protein: CATSDRTSGYSYNEQFF. CDR3 in DNA: TGTGCCACCAGTGACCGTACTAGCGGGTATTCCTACAATGAGCAGTTCTTC.

The V call is TRBV5-1, the J call TRBJ2-7; D is possibly TRBD2 (5 bases). Between the trimmed V and J ends, which lost 2 bases and 0 bases, there was a span of 12 bases. CDR3 length: 15 amino acids. Germline values: CDR1 SGHRS, CDR2 YFSETQ. CDR3 nucleotides: TGCGCCAGCAGCTTCGGGGTCTCTAGCTCCTACGAGCAGTACTTC. Translation: CASSFGVSSSYEQYF.